Below are 9 T cell receptor beta chains sequenced from a single sample in a study of T cell repertoires in cytomegalovirus infection. MiXCR was run by TCRdb on the reads, yielding one entry per CDR3 protein. The data contain 200,000 to 300,000 distinct CDR3 sequences, roughly 15% of them singletons. Sequenced: PBMCs. The source is a human donor in good health (CMV status not recorded). Some clones in this sample may be carry-over from other donors' samples.

This clonotype was seen a few times. The V call is TRBV20-1, the J call TRBJ1-5; TRBD1 matches 9 bases. The germline V gene has CDR1 DFQATT and CDR2 SNEGSKA (reference sequence). The CDR3 runs to 18 residues. The trim removed 6 bases at V and 0 bases at J, leaving 15 bases unmatched. The CDR3 protein is CSAPKHGTGSYSNQPQHF. CDR3 sequence (DNA): TGCAGTGCCCCCAAGCACGGGACAGGGAGCTATAGCAATCAGCCCCAGCATTTT.

V usage is TRBV20-1 and J usage is TRBJ2-3, with TRBD2 matching 10 bases. This CDR3 spans 16 amino acids. V shed 3 bases and J 0 bases; nucleotides not matched to a gene: 6. Germline CDR1 and CDR2: DFQATT and SNEGSKA (reference sequence). The CDR3, as DNA: TGCAGTGCTAGTTCCTCACTAGCGGGGAGCACAGATACGCAGTATTTT. Its translation: CSASSSLAGSTDTQYF.

The table lists this clonotype with many counts. This chain connects TRBV5-4 to TRBJ1-2; D is perhaps TRBD1 (5 bases). The V gene's germline CDR1 is SGHNT and CDR2 YYREEE (reference sequence). The CDR3 runs to 18 residues. The germline V and J ends were trimmed by 6 bases and 4 bases, with 28 bases remaining between them. CDR3 residues: CASTSRGTTVNPSYGYTF. The CDR3 coding sequence is TGTGCCAGCACTTCTCGAGGGACCACTGTCAACCCGAGCTATGGCTACACCTTC. Combining the CDR3 with reference TRBV5-4 and TRBJ1-2 gives the whole variable domain ETGVTQSPTHLIKTRGQQVTLRCSSQSGHNTVSWYQQALGQGPQFIFQYYREEENGRGNFPPRFSGLQFPNYSSELNVNALELDDSALYLCASTSRGTTVNPSYGYTFGSGTRLTVV.

This clonotype has more than one count but fewer than ten. The chain combines TRBV25-1 with TRBJ1-2; tentative D call: TRBD1 (5 bases). Trimming stripped 5 bases from V and 8 bases from J, with 15 bases between. The CDR3 is made up of 13 amino acids. Germline V CDR1 and CDR2: MGHDK, SYGVNS. The DNA for the CDR3 is TGTGCCAGCAGTCGGGACTTTAACTCGGGCTACACCTTC. It encodes CASSRDFNSGYTF.

This clonotype was recorded a few times. The gene calls are TRBV5-4 and TRBJ2-7; 8 positions match TRBD2. From germline, CDR1 is SGHNT and CDR2 YYREEE (reference sequence). J lost 6 bases, V lost 4 bases, and 6 bases had no gene match. The CDR3 is 13 amino acids. The chain's CDR3 is CASSPAGVSEQYF. The CDR3 nucleotides read TGTGCCAGCAGCCCAGCGGGAGTCTCCGAGCAGTACTTC.

The CDR3 reads CSAVGTGALNEQFF. CDR3 nucleotides: TGCAGTGCAGTCGGGACAGGGGCCCTCAATGAGCAGTTCTTC. V and J are TRBV20-1 and TRBJ2-1; 10 bases are shared with TRBD1. Trimming cost V 6 bases and J 6 bases; bases outside gene matches: 8. CDR1 and CDR2 from the germline V gene are DFQATT and SNEGSKA (reference sequence). The CDR3 length is 14 residues.

This clonotype was recorded at least ten times. The V call is TRBV7-8, the J call TRBJ2-4, with D possibly being TRBD2 (7 bases). The CDR3 covers 14 residues. Trimming stripped 5 bases from V and 8 bases from J, with 16 bases between. Germline V gene lookup returns CDR1 SGHVS and CDR2 FQNEAQ. The CDR3 sequence is CASSPKGGGYIQYF. The CDR3, as DNA: TGTGCCAGCAGCCCCAAGGGGGGGGGATACATTCAGTACTTC.

In this sample, this clonotype turned up many times. The chain has TRBV7-6 and TRBJ2-1; D may be TRBD1 or TRBD2 (6 bases each). CDR1 and CDR2 from the germline V gene are SGHVS and FNYEAQ. The germline V and J ends were trimmed by 5 bases and 8 bases, with 13 bases remaining between them. The CDR3 covers 13 residues. Here the CDR3 DNA reads TGTGCCAGCAGCCGCTGGGGGGCTGATGAGCAGTTCTTC. Protein product: CASSRWGADEQFF.

This clonotype has more than one count but fewer than ten. The rearrangement links TRBV20-1 to TRBJ2-6; 8 bases fit TRBD1. This CDR3 spans 17 amino acids. Per the germline V gene, CDR1 is DFQATT and CDR2 is SNEGSKA (reference sequence). Trimming cost V 2 bases and J 2 bases; bases outside gene matches: 8. CDR3 protein: CSARRQGSGPGANVLTF. CDR3 sequence (DNA): TGCAGTGCTAGAAGACAGGGGTCTGGCCCTGGGGCCAACGTCCTGACTTTC.